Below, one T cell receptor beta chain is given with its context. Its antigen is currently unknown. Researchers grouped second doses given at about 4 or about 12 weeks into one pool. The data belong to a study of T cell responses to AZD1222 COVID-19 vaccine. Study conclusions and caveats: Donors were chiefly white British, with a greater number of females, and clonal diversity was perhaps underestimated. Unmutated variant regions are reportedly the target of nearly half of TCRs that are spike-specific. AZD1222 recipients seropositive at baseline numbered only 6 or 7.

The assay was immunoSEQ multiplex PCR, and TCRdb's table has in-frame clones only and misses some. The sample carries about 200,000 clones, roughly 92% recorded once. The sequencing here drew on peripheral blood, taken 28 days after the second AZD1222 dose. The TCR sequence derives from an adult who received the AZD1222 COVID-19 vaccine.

The CDR3 bases are TGTGCCAGCAGCTTAGAGGGCAGATTCCCCTCTGGGGCCAACGTCCTGACTTTC. Translated, it gives CASSLEGRFPSGANVLTF. The chain links TRBV11-2 to TRBJ2-6, with D uncertain. The CDR3 is 18 amino acids. Germline V gives CDR1 SGHAT, CDR2 FQNNGV. The ends were cut back, 0 bases at V and 0 bases at J, with 12 bases in the middle. The entire variable domain, with the rest obtained from reference TRBV11-2 and TRBJ2-6, is as follows: EAGVAQSPRYKIIEKRQSVAFWCNPISGHATLYWYQQILGQGPKLLIQFQNNGVVDDSQLPKDRFSAERLKGVDSTLKIQPAKLEDSAVYLCASSLEGRFPSGANVLTFGAGSRLTVL.